This TCR beta chain comes out of a study of blood T cell repertoires in COVID-19. The trim removed 4 bases at V and 6 bases at J, leaving 7 bases unmatched. The CDR3 totals 15 residues. Germline lookup yields CDR1 SGHAT and CDR2 FQNNGV. Assay used: immunoSEQ multiplex PCR; TCRdb lists only in-frame clones, some missing. In the table there are about 350,000 clones, 80% to 90% of which are singletons. Source material: PBMCs or T cells enriched from blood (not recorded which). V gene TRBV11-2 combines with J gene TRBJ2-2, with 8 bases matching TRBD2. The clonotype comes from a woman in her 30s who had recovered from COVID-19. CDR3 amino acids: CASSYLRGAAGELFF. For the CDR3, the DNA is TGTGCCAGCAGCTACCTGCGGGGGGCTGCCGGGGAGCTGTTTTTT.